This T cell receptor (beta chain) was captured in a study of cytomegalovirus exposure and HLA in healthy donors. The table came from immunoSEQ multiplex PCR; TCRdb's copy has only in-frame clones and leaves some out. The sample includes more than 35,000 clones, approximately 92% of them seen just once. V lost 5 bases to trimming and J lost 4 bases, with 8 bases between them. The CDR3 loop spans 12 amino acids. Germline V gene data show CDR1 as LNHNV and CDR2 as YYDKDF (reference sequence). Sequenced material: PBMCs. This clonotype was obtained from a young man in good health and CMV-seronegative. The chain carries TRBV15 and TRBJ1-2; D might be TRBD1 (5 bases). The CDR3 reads CATSGAGYGYTF. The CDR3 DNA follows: TGTGCCACCAGCGGGGCCGGCTATGGCTACACCTTC.